This T cell receptor (beta chain) was obtained from a study of blood T cell repertoires in COVID-19. As for the study in general: Researchers got acute and convalescent COVID-19 samples from the United States, Italy and Spain. The analysed material was cDNA or gDNA that came from T cells, B-cell-depleted T cells, or PBMCs.

Authors' data handling: Amplification of reference gene primers was used by the study to estimate nucleated cell counts. Libraries were prepared by immunoSEQ multiplex PCR; TCRdb keeps only in-frame clonotypes and omits some of them. V and J calls and clone size follow that table, whereas D and trimming were derived from the DNA. Here the sample spans some 160,000 clones, 80% to 90% being singletons. CDR1 and CDR2 (germline): SGHRS, YFSETQ. Between the trimmed V and J ends, which lost 3 bases and 7 bases, there was a span of 20 bases. The CDR3 has 15 residues. Material for sequencing was peripheral blood. The clonotype comes from an older woman with active COVID-19. The chain links TRBV5-1 to TRBJ2-7; D perhaps matches TRBD2 (6 bases). The CDR3 DNA sequence: TGCGCCAGCAGCTCCGGGGGTACTGGGGTGGATGAGCAGTACTTC. Protein sequence: CASSSGGTGVDEQYF.